This T cell receptor beta chain was found in a study of blood T cell repertoires in COVID-19. Across the whole study: In each case, the material was cDNA or gDNA derived from T cells, B-cell-depleted T cells, or PBMCs.

This CDR3 spans 16 amino acids. V lost 0 bases and J lost 9; bases outside the gene matches: 8. CDR1 and CDR2 from the germline V gene are LGHNA and YSLEER. Original processing notes: Nucleated cell counts were estimated from reference gene primer amplification. Sequenced by immunoSEQ multiplex PCR; TCRdb stores in-frame clones only, minus some. V and J calls and clone size come straight from that table; D and trimming were deduced from the DNA. The sample holds some 150,000 clones; around 85% are singletons and the top ten take 0.63%. The specimen sequenced was peripheral blood. This clonotype was sampled from a man aged 60 to 75 with COVID-19, enrolled during active disease. The chain carries TRBV4-3 and TRBJ2-1; 10 nucleotides agree with TRBD1. CDR3 nucleotide sequence: TGCGCCAGCAGCCAAGATAGGACAGGGGGGGGAAGTGAGCAGTTCTTC. Residues: CASSQDRTGGGSEQFF.